This is a list of T cell receptor beta chains from one sample in a study of cytomegalovirus exposure and HLA in healthy donors. The data were produced by immunoSEQ multiplex PCR, yet TCRdb's version contains in-frame clones alone and is incomplete. The sample shows roughly 200,000 clones, roughly 85% of them seen only once. The sample comprised PBMCs. All receptors come from a woman aged 40 to 55 in good health and CMV-seronegative. Both conserved end residues are part of each CDR3. A D gene is named only where the DNA matches it firmly. Clone size is stated in some rows and not others, as once, few, many or a class when expanded.

J	length	V	size	D	CDR3	DNA
TRBJ1-4	11	TRBV2	few	.	CASSFNEKLFF	TGTGCCAGCAGCTTTAATGAAAAACTGTTTTTT
TRBJ1-1	14	TRBV5-1	.	.	CASSFGLKQDEAFF	TGCGCCAGCAGCTTTGGACTTAAGCAGGATGAAGCTTTCTTT
TRBJ2-7	15	TRBV9	.	TRBD2	CASGPLAGISYEQYF	TGTGCCAGCGGGCCCCTAGCGGGGATCTCCTACGAGCAGTACTTC
TRBJ1-2	16	TRBV27	.	TRBD1	CASSSGGTGHNYGYTF	TGTGCCAGCAGTTCAGGGGGGACAGGGCATAACTATGGCTACACCTTC
TRBJ2-3	15	TRBV6-5	.	TRBD2	CASTILASGRGTQYF	TGTGCCAGCACTATCTTAGCTAGCGGGAGAGGTACGCAGTATTTT
TRBJ1-6	14	TRBV5-1	.	.	CASTYRRGNSPLHF	TGCGCCAGCACTTACCGGCGGGGAAATTCACCCCTCCACTTT
TRBJ2-3	18	TRBV21-1	.	.	CASSGGPGLAACTDTQYF	TGTGCCAGCAGCGGAGGACCGGGACTAGCGGCCTGCACAGATACGCAGTATTTT
TRBJ2-7	15	TRBV5-1	once	.	CASSLEGVNSYEQYF	TGCGCCAGCAGCTTGGAAGGGGTCAACTCCTACGAGCAGTACTTC
TRBJ1-2	12	TRBV29-1	.	.	CSVDEGIYGYTF	TGCAGCGTTGATGAGGGAATCTATGGCTACACCTTC
TRBJ1-2	15	TRBV7-9	.	.	CASSLVARGPDGYTF	TGTGCCAGCAGCTTAGTTGCCAGAGGGCCCGATGGCTACACCTTC
TRBJ2-7	11	TRBV27	.	.	CASRLNYEQYF	TGTGCCAGCAGACTGAACTACGAGCAGTACTTC
TRBJ2-5	14	TRBV27	.	.	CATRLGAAPGTQYF	TGTGCCACTAGGCTCGGAGCAGCCCCGGGGACCCAGTACTTC
TRBJ2-7	15	TRBV7-8	.	TRBD1	CASSLEGTGSYEQYF	TGTGCCAGCAGCTTAGAAGGGACAGGCTCCTACGAGCAGTACTTC
TRBJ2-1	16	TRBV19	.	TRBD2	CASSVPGLALGGEQFF	TGTGCCAGTAGCGTACCGGGACTAGCCCTTGGGGGTGAGCAGTTCTTC
TRBJ2-3	15	TRBV5-1	few	.	CASSTGSPGTDTQYF	TGCGCCAGCAGTACAGGGTCCCCTGGGACAGATACGCAGTATTTT